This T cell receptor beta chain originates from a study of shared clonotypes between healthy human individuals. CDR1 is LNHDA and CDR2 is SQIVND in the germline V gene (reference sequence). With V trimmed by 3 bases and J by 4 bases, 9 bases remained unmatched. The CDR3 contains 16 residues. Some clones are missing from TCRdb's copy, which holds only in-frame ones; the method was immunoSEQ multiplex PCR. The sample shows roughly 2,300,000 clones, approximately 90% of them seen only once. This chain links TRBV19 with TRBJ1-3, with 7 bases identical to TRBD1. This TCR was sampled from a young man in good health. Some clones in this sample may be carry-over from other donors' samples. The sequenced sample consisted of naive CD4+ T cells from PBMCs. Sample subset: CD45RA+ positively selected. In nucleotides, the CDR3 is TGTGCCAGTAGTATCGGACAGGTCAGGGCCGGAAACACCATATATTTT. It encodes CASSIGQVRAGNTIYF.